Each of the 24 T cell receptor beta chains below was sequenced from the same sample in a study of blood T cell repertoires in COVID-19 (dated by TCRdb to about 2020). Libraries were built with the immunoSEQ multiplex PCR assay. Entries here come from immuneACCESS through TCRdb and include only in-frame sequences with V and J called. Some clones fail to appear in such tables; in the studies checked, an unresolved V gene covers under half of the shortfall, and the cause of the remainder is unknown. The sample records approximately 61,000 clones, about 85% of which are singletons. Roughly 5% of the sample goes to the ten largest clones. The specimen was peripheral blood. These TCRs come from a man between 70 and 80 years old with acute or convalescent COVID-19.

The genes are TRBV5-1 and TRBJ2-3; no clear D gene. The V end lost 0 bases, the J end lost 3 bases, and 11 bases lay between the germline ends. The CDR3 covers 15 residues. Per germline, CDR1 SGHRS and CDR2 YFSETQ. CDR3 amino acids: CASSLDSRRTDTQYF. CDR3 sequence (DNA): TGCGCCAGCAGCTTGGACAGCCGAAGGACAGATACGCAGTATTTT.

The chain joins TRBV27 to TRBJ2-7, with 8 bases matching TRBD1. V was clipped by 7 bases and J by 4 bases; unmatched bases: 12. Germline V gives CDR1 MNHEY, CDR2 SMNVEV (reference sequence). The CDR3 has 15 amino acids. DNA for the CDR3: TGTGCCAGCACCACATTGGACAGGGTAAGGTACGAGCAGTACTTC. Amino acid sequence: CASTTLDRVRYEQYF.

CDR3 nucleotide sequence: TGTGCCAGCAGCTTATATCCCGAGACAGGGTTTTCCTACGAGCAGTACTTC. Translation: CASSLYPETGFSYEQYF. The V gene is TRBV5-4, the J gene TRBJ2-7; 7 positions match TRBD1. V shed 2 bases and J 1 base; nucleotides not matched to a gene: 12. The V gene's germline CDR1 is SGHNT and CDR2 YYREEE (reference sequence). This CDR3 contains 17 residues.

This chain uses TRBV9 with TRBJ2-7; the D gene is possibly TRBD2 (5 bases). Germline V gives CDR1 SGDLS, CDR2 YYNGEE. The CDR3 is 13 amino acids. The V end lost 1 base, the J end lost 3 bases, and 8 bases lay between the germline ends. The CDR3: CASSVTGSYEQYF. Written as DNA, the CDR3 is TGTGCCAGCAGCGTAACTGGGAGCTACGAGCAGTACTTC.

The chain uses TRBV7-3 and TRBJ1-5, with D hard to call. From germline, CDR1 is SGHTA and CDR2 FQGTGA. This CDR3 contains 17 residues. V lost 4 bases to trimming and J lost 0 bases, with 16 bases between them. CDR3 bases: TGTGCCAGCAGCTCGGTGGGGTCCCGGGATAGCAATCAGCCCCAGCATTTT. Encoded protein: CASSSVGSRDSNQPQHF.

The chain combines TRBV6-5 with TRBJ2-3, with TRBD2 matching over 7 bases. The germline V gene has CDR1 MNHEY and CDR2 SVGAGI. The CDR3 runs to 14 residues. V lost 6 bases, J lost 2 bases, and 5 bases stayed unmatched. The CDR3 nucleotides are TGTGCCAGCAGGACGAGCGGGAACACAGATACGCAGTATTTT. Translating it yields CASRTSGNTDTQYF.

J is TRBJ2-7 and V is TRBV9; TRBD2 is a possible D gene (5 bases). The CDR3 sequence is 15 residues long. V lost 4 bases to trimming and J lost 0 bases, with 14 bases between them. In germline, CDR1 is SGDLS, CDR2 YYNGEE. The CDR3 here is CASSPRPRDSYEQYF. CDR3 nucleotides: TGTGCCAGCAGCCCCCGCCCCCGGGACTCCTACGAGCAGTACTTC.

This clone has just one count. This chain links TRBV14 with TRBJ2-7, with 7 bases aligning to TRBD1. The CDR3 sequence is 15 residues long. Germline lookup yields CDR1 SGHDN and CDR2 FVKESK. With 5 bases clipped from V and 4 bases from J, the junction kept 11 bases outside the gene matches. In DNA, the CDR3 is TGTGCCAGCAGCGACCGACAGGGTCTCGTATACGAGCAGTACTTC. The encoded protein is CASSDRQGLVYEQYF.

As regards this clone: A junction end diverges from the germline sequence, so it may reflect a read error. V usage is TRBV7-9 and J usage is TRBJ1-2, with TRBD1 matching 12 bases. From germline, CDR1 is SEHNR and CDR2 FQNEAQ (reference sequence). The CDR3 is 15 amino acids. As DNA, the CDR3 is TGTGCCAGCAGCTTAGCTGGGACAGGGGGCGGCGGGTCAAACTTC. Its protein product is CASSLAGTGGGGSNF.

The sample holds one count of this clone. V and J are TRBV1 and TRBJ1-5. TRBV1 corresponds to a pseudogene. The CDR3 has 17 amino acids. The CDR3 DNA sequence: TGCACCAGCAGCCAAAAAAATGAGGCCTTGAGCAATCAGCCCCAGCATTTT. Translation gives CTSSQKNEALSNQPQHF.

This chain links TRBV5-1 with TRBJ1-1; 7 nucleotides line up with TRBD1. The ends lost 1 base at V and 2 bases at J; junction bases unmatched: 5. CDR1 and CDR2 (germline): SGHRS, YFSETQ. The CDR3 covers 15 residues. The CDR3 nucleotides read TGCGCCAGCAGCTTGATGGGACAGATTAACACTGAAGCTTTCTTT. This sequence encodes CASSLMGQINTEAFF. Variable domain in full (rest from reference TRBV5-1 and TRBJ1-1): KAGVTQTPRYLIKTRGQQVTLSCSPISGHRSVSWYQQTPGQGLQFLFEYFSETQRNKGNFPGRFSGRQFSNSRSEMNVSTLELGDSALYLCASSLMGQINTEAFFGQGTRLTVV.

The rearrangement joins TRBV11-1 to TRBJ1-2; 7 bases are shared with TRBD1. This CDR3 is built from 14 residues. V gave up 1 base and J gave up 4 bases; unmatched junction bases: 3. CDR1 and CDR2 from the germline V gene are SGHAT and FQDESV (reference sequence). The CDR3 spells CASSLGRTGYGYTF. CDR3 coding DNA: TGTGCCAGCAGCTTAGGCCGGACAGGCTATGGCTACACCTTC.

The chain recombines TRBV7-3 with TRBJ1-1, with D tentatively TRBD1 (6 bases). Germline-derived CDR1 and CDR2 are SGHTA and FQGTGA. Trimming removed 5 bases at V and 4 bases at J, with 20 bases between. The length of the CDR3 is 16 residues. CDR3 in DNA: TGTGCCAGCAGCAAAACAGGGATTAAGTACCGCACTGAAGCTTTCTTT. Amino acids: CASSKTGIKYRTEAFF. Full variable domain (outside the CDR3, taken from reference TRBV7-3 and TRBJ1-1): GAGVSQTPSNKVTEKGKYVELRCDPISGHTALYWYRQSLGQGPEFLIYFQGTGAADDSGLPNDRFFAVRPEGSVSTLKIQRTERGDSAVYLCASSKTGIKYRTEAFFGQGTRLTVV.

The J gene is TRBJ1-1, the V gene TRBV4-2, with D uncertain. Germline CDR1 and CDR2: LGHNA and YNFKEQ. Trimming stripped 4 bases from V and 3 bases from J, with 12 bases between. The CDR3 consists of 14 residues. CDR3 in amino acids: CASSRLSEYTEAFF. DNA for the CDR3: TGTGCCAGCAGCCGCCTAAGTGAATACACTGAAGCTTTCTTT.

V is TRBV15 and J is TRBJ1-2; 9 bases map to TRBD1. The CDR3 sequence is 16 residues long. Germline CDR1 is LNHNV and CDR2 is YYDKDF (reference sequence). Germline trimming cut 3 bases from V and 7 bases from J; bases unmatched to any gene: 12. The CDR3 coding sequence is TGTGCCACCAGCAGGGAGGGGACAGGGAACGTGGCTGGCTACACCTTC. Amino acids: CATSREGTGNVAGYTF.

This clone was observed a handful of times. CDR3 protein: CASTQGADTGELFF. CDR3 nucleotides: TGTGCCAGCACCCAGGGGGCGGACACCGGGGAGCTGTTTTTT. The chain recombines TRBV3-1 (or the pseudogene TRBV3-2) with TRBJ2-2, with TRBD1 identical over 8 bases. V dropped 7 bases and J dropped 3; count of bases not matched to a gene: 4. The CDR3 runs 14 residues. From germline, CDR1 is LGHDT and CDR2 YNNKEL (reference sequence).

The rearrangement links TRBV5-1 to TRBJ1-3; perhaps TRBD1 as D (6 bases). The CDR3 runs to 18 residues. Trimming stripped 5 bases from V and 0 bases from J, with 21 bases between. Germline CDR1 reads SGHRS; CDR2 reads YFSETQ. The CDR3 coding sequence is TGCGCCAGCAGTCCCCCGACAGGTGAAAAGAGCTCTGGAAACACCATATATTTT. Translation: CASSPPTGEKSSGNTIYF.

This chain uses TRBV28 with TRBJ1-3; D is unclear. Germline assignment: CDR1 MDHEN and CDR2 SYDVKM. With 5 bases removed from V and 3 bases from J, the gap between germline ends came to 11 bases. This CDR3 has 14 amino acids. This CDR3 is CASSPAQYGNTIYF. CDR3 coding DNA: TGTGCCAGCAGTCCCGCGCAATATGGAAACACCATATATTTT. The complete variable domain, with remaining parts taken from reference TRBV28 and TRBJ1-3, reads DVKVTQSSRYLVKRTGEKVFLECVQDMDHENMFWYRQDPGLGLRLIYFSYDVKMKEKGDIPEGYSVSREKKERFSLILESASTNQTSMYLCASSPAQYGNTIYFGEGSWLTVV.

As concerns this clone: The identical CDR3 is also encoded by other nucleotide sequences in the sample. The chain uses TRBV6-1 and TRBJ1-4, with D maybe TRBD1 (6 bases). The CDR3 totals 15 residues. The V end was cut by 3 bases, the J end by 1 base, with 9 bases between. The germline V gene has CDR1 MNHNS and CDR2 SASEGT. CDR3 sequence: CASSDRGLTNEKLFF. The CDR3 coding sequence is TGTGCCAGCAGTGACAGGGGCCTAACTAATGAAAAACTGTTTTTT.

This chain connects TRBV7-3 to TRBJ2-3; D remains unclear. The CDR3 is 15 amino acids. The V gene lost 3 bases and the J gene lost 0 bases, with 10 bases spanning the gap. Germline values: CDR1 SGHTA, CDR2 FQGTGA. The CDR3: CASSFGVTSTDTQYF. DNA of the CDR3: TGTGCCAGCAGCTTCGGAGTTACTAGCACAGATACGCAGTATTTT.

This chain connects TRBV9 to TRBJ2-5, with 10 positions matching TRBD2. This CDR3 spans 16 amino acids. Trimming removed 0 bases from V and 4 bases from J; junction bases left unmatched: 6. Germline V gene sequence: CDR1 SGDLS, CDR2 YYNGEE. As DNA, the CDR3 is TGTGCCAGCAGCGTAGGAGCGGGGGGGCCGGGAGAGACCCAGTACTTC. Its translation: CASSVGAGGPGETQYF. Based on the CDR3 plus reference TRBV9 and TRBJ2-5, the full variable domain is DSGVTQTPKHLITATGQRVTLRCSPRSGDLSVYWYQQSLDQGLQFLIQYYNGEERAKGNILERFSAQQFPDLHSELNLSSLELGDSALYFCASSVGAGGPGETQYFGPGTRLLVL.

This rearrangement joins TRBV5-1 to TRBJ2-2, with D maybe TRBD1 (5 bases). CDR1 and CDR2 from the germline V gene are SGHRS and YFSETQ. Between the trimmed V and J ends, which lost 5 bases and 6 bases, there was a span of 11 bases. The CDR3 runs 13 residues. CDR3 DNA sequence: TGCGCCAGCAGGAAGGGGCCTTCCGGGGAGCTGTTTTTT. Translation gives CASRKGPSGELFF.

The J gene is TRBJ2-3, the V gene TRBV9, with 10 bases lining up with TRBD1. The V gene's germline CDR1 is SGDLS and CDR2 YYNGEE. This CDR3 region has 16 residues. V lost 3 bases, J lost 4 bases, and 8 bases stayed unmatched. CDR3 sequence (DNA): TGTGCCAGCAGCGCGCTGGGACAGGGGTGGTCAGATACGCAGTATTTT. Residues: CASSALGQGWSDTQYF.

The chain has TRBV5-1 and TRBJ2-7; possibly TRBD2 for D (5 bases). Trimming took 6 bases from V and 3 from J, leaving 16 bases between them. CDR1 and CDR2 from the germline V gene are SGHRS and YFSETQ. There are 14 residues in the CDR3. For the CDR3, the DNA is TGCGCCAGCACCGAGGGAGCCAGGAGCTACGAGCAGTACTTC. Protein sequence: CASTEGARSYEQYF.